These 15 T cell receptor beta chains were all obtained from the same sample, sequenced in a study of cytomegalovirus exposure and HLA in healthy donors. This PCR relied on a set of 60 Vbeta primers and 13 Jbeta primers. Clones were read by immunoSEQ multiplex PCR, and TCRdb kept only the in-frame ones, dropping some. The profile shows 85,000 to 130,000 clones, almost 80% of them singletons. Sequenced: PBMCs. The receptors come from a man in his sixties in good health and CMV-seropositive.

This clone was counted once. The genes are TRBV5-1 and TRBJ2-5; 7 nucleotides align to TRBD2. V gave up 7 bases and J gave up 2 bases; unmatched junction bases: 5. Looked up from germline, CDR1 is SGHRS and CDR2 is YFSETQ. The CDR3 is made up of 13 amino acids. The CDR3: CASRGGSQETQYF. The CDR3 DNA reads TGCGCCAGCCGCGGGGGTTCTCAAGAGACCCAGTACTTC.

The chain is built from TRBV7-2 and TRBJ1-6; 8 bases fit TRBD1. The junction had 7 bases not matched to a gene; V was cut back by 5 bases and J by 7 bases. The CDR3 totals 15 residues. Germline loops: CDR1 SGHTA, CDR2 FQGNSA. The CDR3 loop is CASSRVGTGNSPLHF. The CDR3 region has the DNA TGTGCCAGCAGCCGAGTCGGGACAGGAAATTCACCCCTCCACTTT.

The chain has TRBV19 and TRBJ1-3; tentative D call: TRBD1 (6 bases). Germline V gene data show CDR1 as LNHDA and CDR2 as SQIVND (reference sequence). This CDR3 is built from 15 residues. V was cut by 5 bases and J by 0 bases, with 11 bases left in between. The CDR3 reads CASSLDRYSGNTIYF. The CDR3 DNA sequence: TGTGCCAGTAGTTTGGACAGATACTCTGGAAACACCATATATTTT.

J is TRBJ2-5 and V is TRBV9; unclear D gene. Germline V lookup: CDR1 SGDLS, CDR2 YYNGEE. The V end was cut by 2 bases, the J end by 1 base, with 3 bases between. The CDR3 has 12 amino acids. As DNA, the CDR3 is TGTGCCAGCAGCGTCTTCCAAGAGACCCAGTACTTC. This codes for CASSVFQETQYF.

This clone was picked up a small number of times. CDR3 DNA: TGTGCCAGAAGCTTGTGTGGGGCGGGGGAAGAGACCCAGTACTTC. Translation gives CARSLCGAGEETQYF. The V and J genes are TRBV5-3 and TRBJ2-5, with 7 bases lining up with TRBD2. TRBV5-3 is marked as an open reading frame, function uncertain. The CDR3 has 15 amino acids. Trimming cost V 1 base and J 3 bases; bases outside gene matches: 6.

This sequence joins TRBV10-2 and TRBJ2-4; 8 positions match TRBD1. Germline V gene lookup returns CDR1 WSHSY and CDR2 SAAADI. V shed 8 bases and J 8 bases; nucleotides not matched to a gene: 8. The CDR3 covers 13 residues. The CDR3 nucleotides are TGCGCCAGCCAACCCTACAGGGGGGACATTCAGTACTTC. The encoded protein is CASQPYRGDIQYF.

The rearrangement uses TRBV29-1 and TRBJ1-3; D is unresolved. Trimming stripped 6 bases from V and 1 base from J, with 7 bases between. This CDR3 has 12 amino acids. The germline V gene encodes CDR1 SQVTM and CDR2 ANQGSEA. CDR3 nucleotide sequence: TGCAGCGTCCTAGTATCTGGAAACACCATATATTTT. Translation: CSVLVSGNTIYF.

The V gene is TRBV5-1, the J gene TRBJ1-6; TRBD1 is a possible D gene (5 bases). Between the trimmed V and J ends, which lost 4 bases and 5 bases, there was a span of 13 bases. CDR3 length equals 15 residues. Germline V gives CDR1 SGHRS, CDR2 YFSETQ. The CDR3 region is CASSPGGGNNSPLHF. CDR3 nucleotide sequence: TGCGCCAGCAGCCCCGGGGGGGGGAATAATTCACCCCTCCACTTT.

This clone was picked up one time. The chain joins TRBV28 to TRBJ2-5; tentatively, D is TRBD2 (7 bases). Between the trimmed V and J ends, which lost 4 bases and 5 bases, there was a span of 11 bases. CDR3 length: 13 amino acids. Germline V gene lookup returns CDR1 MDHEN and CDR2 SYDVKM. CDR3 nucleotides: TGTGCCAGCAGTTCGGGGGGCGTGGAGACCCAGTACTTC. Its translation is CASSSGGVETQYF.

This clone was found a few times. The V and J genes are TRBV11-3 and TRBJ2-3; D may be TRBD2 (6 bases). With 3 bases removed from V and 3 bases from J, the gap between germline ends came to 19 bases. Germline loops: CDR1 SGHNT, CDR2 YENEEA. The CDR3 is made up of 17 amino acids. The CDR3 DNA follows: TGTGCCAGCAGCTTCGGGTCTATTGCGGGGTGGACAGATACGCAGTATTTT. Translated, it gives CASSFGSIAGWTDTQYF.

This chain uses TRBV10-2 with TRBJ2-1; 7 bases agree with TRBD2. The CDR3 length is 16 residues. Losses at the gene ends were 6 bases for V and 3 bases for J; bases not matched to a gene: 11. CDR1 is WSHSY, CDR2 SAAADI, per germline. The CDR3 DNA sequence: TGCGCCAGCAGGTACCAAGGCGGGGGTGACTACAATGAGCAGTTCTTC. Translation: CASRYQGGGDYNEQFF.

V usage is TRBV7-2 and J usage is TRBJ2-5; TRBD2 matches at 12 bases. The CDR3 contains 16 residues. Germline assignment: CDR1 SGHTA and CDR2 FQGNSA. J gave up 1 base and V 5 bases, and 5 bases lay outside the gene matches. The CDR3 loop is CASSLTSGGGQETQYF. The CDR3 DNA sequence: TGTGCCAGCAGCCTGACTAGCGGGGGTGGCCAAGAGACCCAGTACTTC.

J is TRBJ2-7 and V is TRBV6-1, with TRBD2 identical over 7 bases. Trimming at V came to 4 bases and at J to 3 bases, leaving 9 bases not matched to a gene. This CDR3 is 15 amino acids long. Germline CDR1 reads MNHNS; CDR2 reads SASEGT. CDR3 sequence: CASSAPGGGYYEQYF. CDR3 bases: TGTGCCAGCAGTGCTCCGGGGGGAGGGTACTACGAGCAGTACTTC.

The chain couples TRBV7-2 to TRBJ2-5; the D gene is possibly TRBD2 (7 bases). The end of the DNA fits TRBJ2-7 better, so the J call may be wrong. This CDR3 is built from 16 residues. The germline V gene has CDR1 SGHTA and CDR2 FQGNSA. The CDR3 spells CASSPPRGGGPYEQYF. Written as DNA, the CDR3 is TGTGCCAGCAGCCCCCCTCGGGGCGGGGGCCCCTACGAGCAGTACTTC.

The chain links TRBV6-5 to TRBJ2-3; TRBD1 is a possible D gene (5 bases). The germline gives CDR1 MNHEY, CDR2 SVGAGI. The germline V and J ends were trimmed by 0 bases and 6 bases, with 13 bases remaining between them. This CDR3 is built from 15 residues. The CDR3 DNA reads TGTGCCAGCAGTTACTCTGACAGTAGGTCCGATACGCAGTATTTT. It codes for CASSYSDSRSDTQYF.